Listed here is a single TCR beta chain. This clone occurred a few times. No cognate antigen has been identified for it. Per-base qualities were not stored, and no clone one base away is much larger. Enrolling through a virtual design, the prospective study's participants ranged in age from roughly 18 to 89 years and lived across roughly 23 United States geographic areas. To assign participants to cohorts, the prospective study relied on clinical history that participants themselves reported in a screening survey and a study questionnaire. Recovered participants in ImmuneRACE Cohort 3 were defined by two consecutive negative NP/OP PCR tests, clearance by a healthcare professional, or resolution of symptoms. Each participant in the prospective study had whole blood, serum and a nasopharyngeal or oropharyngeal swab collected by mobile phlebotomists. Participants in the prospective study had the option to provide additional blood draws and questionnaires over a roughly 2-month period. Prospective study blood samples were shipped either frozen or at room temperature before DNA extraction.

For this chain, trimming is 2 bases at the V end and 7 bases at the J end, and the number of junction bases without a gene match is 12. Its CDR3 holds 18 amino acids, cysteine through phenylalanine. Of all the DNA, just the CDR3 is kept, 54 bases in frame from base 1. The CDR1 and CDR2 encoded by the germline V gene are KGHSH and LQKENI. This entry comes from a study of blood T cell repertoires in COVID-19 (dated by TCRdb to 2020 to 2021). With respect to the entire study: The collaborator samples originated in the United States, Italy and Spain and spanned the acute and convalescent phases of COVID-19. Where available, HLA class I and class II types were obtained from metadata supplied by the sample provider rather than from assay-based typing. The samples were drawn from two sources: the first 160 participants of the ongoing ImmuneRACE study, and 1,000 to 1,500 subjects contributed by 6 global collaborators. Sample metadata almost always included a de-identified subject ID, COVID-19 status, age in years and sex. The material from the prospective study consisted of cDNA or gDNA derived from T cells, B-cell-depleted T cells, or PBMCs. Deeply sampled blood TCRbeta repertoires from subjects exposed to, actively infected with, or recovered from COVID-19 were included in the dataset. The repertoires were made available in a free public database intended to serve as a resource for research on the immune response to SARS-CoV-2.

The research as a whole found: The amount of clinical and demographic metadata varied by source and participant and was provided uncurated.

The immunoSEQ Assay, a bias-controlled multiplex PCR, was used to amplify TCRbeta CDR3 regions from genomic DNA. As for how the authors treated the data: The number of nucleated cells in each sample was estimated by amplification of reference gene primers within the assay. To quantify the absolute abundance of each unique TCRbeta CDR3 rearrangement, sequence reads were collapsed and filtered. For each sample, productive Simpson clonality was calculated as the square root of Simpson's diversity index across productive rearrangements. Here the immuneACCESS table is served through TCRdb, limited to in-frame sequences with V and J called. Missing clones are a known gap in these copies; in checked studies unresolved V genes cover under half, and the rest lacks a known reason. D and trimming come from the DNA, and the V and J calls and clone size come from that table. Counted in this sample were under 200,000 clones; roughly nine tenths of them appeared once. The ten largest clones take up 7% to 7.5% of the sample.

The sequence is built from TRBV18 and TRBJ1-6, and 9 junction bases match TRBD1. The TCR originated in a woman aged 45 to 65 who had recovered from COVID-19. The specimen was PBMCs or T cells enriched from blood (not recorded which). CDR3 protein: CASSPVPRTGVENSPLHF. The nucleotides read TGTGCCAGCTCACCAGTTCCGCGGACAGGGGTTGAGAATTCACCCCTCCACTTT.